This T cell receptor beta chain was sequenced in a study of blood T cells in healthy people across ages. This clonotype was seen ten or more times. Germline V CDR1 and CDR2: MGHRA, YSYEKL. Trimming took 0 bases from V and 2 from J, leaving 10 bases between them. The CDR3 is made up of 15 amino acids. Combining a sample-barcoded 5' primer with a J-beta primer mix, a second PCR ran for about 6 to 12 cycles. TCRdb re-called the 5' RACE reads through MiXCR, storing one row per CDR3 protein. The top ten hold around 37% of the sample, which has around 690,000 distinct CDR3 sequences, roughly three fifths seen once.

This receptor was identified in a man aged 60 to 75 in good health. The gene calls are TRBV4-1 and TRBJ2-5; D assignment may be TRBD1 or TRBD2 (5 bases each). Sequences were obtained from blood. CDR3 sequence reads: CASSQDRGKQETQYF. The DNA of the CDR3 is TGCGCCAGCAGCCAAGATCGGGGCAAGCAAGAGACCCAGTACTTC.